This T cell receptor beta chain came from a study of OX40 agonist ivuxolimab in advanced cancers. Findings and caveats of the study: At doses 0.1 to 3.0 mg/kg, CD4+ and CD8+ clones expanded.

A remark on this clone: Its specificity is not known.

Germline loops: CDR1 WSHSY, CDR2 SAAADI. V was pared by 4 bases and J by 2 bases, with 12 bases between. CDR3 length: 14 residues. Autoimmune disease history or systemic immunosuppression disqualified patients. Data came from immunoSEQ multiplex PCR; TCRdb stores just in-frame clones and leaves some out. The sample has more than 75,000 clones, less than 85% seen once. The chain couples TRBV10-2 to TRBJ2-7; TRBD1 is a possible D gene (5 bases). This sequence originates from an adult with an advanced solid tumor such as melanoma, head and neck, liver or kidney cancer. Sequencing used CD4+ or CD8+ T cells sorted from blood, obtained in a trial of the OX40 agonist ivuxolimab. The CDR3 region is CASSGVQDPYEQYF. CDR3 DNA sequence: TGCGCCAGCAGTGGAGTACAGGATCCCTACGAGCAGTACTTC.